This T cell receptor (beta chain) was captured in a study of cytomegalovirus exposure and HLA in healthy donors. 60 Vbeta and 13 Jbeta primers were used in PCR. Here immunoSEQ multiplex PCR was the method, and the copy in TCRdb shows in-frame clones only, minus some. The sample table sets out approximately 190,000 clones. Germline CDR1 PRHDT, CDR2 FYEKMQ (reference sequence). Trimming removed 5 bases from V and 2 bases from J; junction bases left unmatched: 9. The CDR3 sequence is 17 residues long. The rearrangement links TRBV13 to TRBJ2-3; TRBD2 matches at 11 bases. The sample consisted of PBMCs. This TCR derives from a man aged 30-40 years in good health and CMV-seronegative. CDR3 protein: CASSQILAGGPTDTQYF. The DNA of the CDR3 is TGTGCCAGCAGCCAAATATTAGCGGGGGGGCCCACAGATACGCAGTATTTT.